The 23 T cell receptor beta chains reported below all come from one sample, sequenced in a study of cytomegalovirus exposure and HLA in healthy donors. The PCR ran on 60 Vbeta and 13 Jbeta primers. Using immunoSEQ multiplex PCR, the repertoire was profiled, and TCRdb retains in-frame clones only, with some absent. Seen here are around 110,000 clones, roughly 73% observed once, and the top ten hold more than 0.7%. The sample taken for sequencing was PBMCs. These receptors came from a woman younger than 45 in good health and CMV-seronegative.

The rearrangement joins TRBV4-2 to TRBJ1-1, with D tentatively TRBD1 (5 bases). The germline V and J ends were trimmed by 1 base and 0 bases, with 9 bases remaining between them. CDR3 length equals 15 residues. Germline V gene sequence: CDR1 LGHNA, CDR2 YNFKEQ. The DNA for the CDR3 is TGTGCCAGCAGCCAAGCTGGGGCGGTGAACACTGAAGCTTTCTTT. Translated: CASSQAGAVNTEAFF.

V usage is TRBV9 and J usage is TRBJ2-5; D perhaps matches TRBD2 (6 bases). CDR1 is SGDLS, CDR2 YYNGEE, per germline. The CDR3 consists of 13 residues. V dropped 4 bases and J dropped 5 bases, with 12 bases sitting between them. The CDR3 DNA is TGTGCCAGCAGCCTTAGCGGTTGGGAGACCCAGTACTTC. The encoded protein is CASSLSGWETQYF.

This clone was detected a few times. This chain uses TRBV7-9 with TRBJ2-3; D not resolved. This CDR3 spans 18 amino acids. V was shortened by 4 bases and J by 0 bases, with 20 bases between the two germline ends. Germline V gene sequence: CDR1 SEHNR, CDR2 FQNEAQ (reference sequence). CDR3 in DNA: TGTGCCAGCAGCTCGACGATCAGTACAGCTTCTAGCACAGATACGCAGTATTTT. This sequence encodes CASSSTISTASSTDTQYF.

The V call is TRBV6-1, the J call TRBJ2-7, with 13 bases fitting TRBD2. Looked up from germline, CDR1 is MNHNS and CDR2 is SASEGT. V gave up 0 bases and J gave up 6 bases; unmatched junction bases: 8. This CDR3 spans 17 amino acids. Here the CDR3 reads CASSEARGTSGTGEQYF. The CDR3 nucleotides read TGTGCCAGCAGTGAAGCCAGAGGGACTAGCGGGACGGGCGAGCAGTACTTC.

This clone was counted a single time. This chain connects TRBV4-1 to TRBJ2-5; 11 nucleotides agree with TRBD2. The CDR3 spans 17 residues. Per germline, CDR1 MGHRA and CDR2 YSYEKL. J gave up 1 base and V 5 bases, and 9 bases lay outside the gene matches. CDR3 in DNA: TGCGCCAGCAGCGTGCAACCTAGCGGGGGGTTCCAAGAGACCCAGTACTTC. Translating it yields CASSVQPSGGFQETQYF.

The DNA of the CDR3 is TGTGCCAGCAGCTTAGATCTTAATTCAGCGGAGGGGATCCTGTACGAGCAGTACTTC. Encoded protein: CASSLDLNSAEGILYEQYF. The V and J genes are TRBV7-2 and TRBJ2-7; a possible D gene is TRBD2 (6 bases). The CDR3 is 19 amino acids. Per the germline V gene, CDR1 is SGHTA and CDR2 is FQGNSA. The V end was cut by 1 base, the J end by 4 bases, with 26 bases between.

The V and J genes are TRBV13 and TRBJ2-5, with TRBD2 matching 7 bases. The closer fit of TRBJ2-7 to the DNA end suggests the J call may be wrong. Germline CDR1 and CDR2: PRHDT and FYEKMQ (reference sequence). This CDR3 contains 14 residues. The CDR3 nucleotides read TGTGCCAGCAACCGTAGGGGAGGGACCTACGAGCAGTACTTC. This translates into CASNRRGGTYEQYF.

This clone was seen a handful of times. The chain is built from TRBV5-1 and TRBJ1-1; D is perhaps TRBD1 (5 bases). Germline values: CDR1 SGHRS, CDR2 YFSETQ. Trimming shortened V by 7 bases and J by 7 bases, and 20 bases separated the two germline ends. This CDR3 is 14 amino acids long. CDR3 nucleotides: TGCGCCAGCCGCGTTGGACACGTTGTTGGTGAAGCTTTCTTT. This sequence encodes CASRVGHVVGEAFF. Looking up the rest from reference TRBV5-1 and TRBJ1-1 gives the full variable domain: KAGVTQTPRYLIKTRGQQVTLSCSPISGHRSVSWYQQTPGQGLQFLFEYFSETQRNKGNFPGRFSGRQFSNSRSEMNVSTLELGDSALYLCASRVGHVVGEAFFGQGTRLTVV.

V gene TRBV2 combines with J gene TRBJ2-5; TRBD1 agrees at 7 bases. The end of the DNA aligns better with TRBJ2-7, so the J call may be wrong. Germline V gives CDR1 SNHLY, CDR2 FYNNEI. The CDR3 loop spans 14 amino acids. CDR3 in DNA: TGTGCCAGCAACCGACAGGGTCCTGCCGCCGAGCAGTACTTC. Protein sequence: CASNRQGPAAEQYF.

The V call is TRBV9, the J call TRBJ2-3; D remains unclear. CDR1 is SGDLS, CDR2 YYNGEE, per germline. The CDR3 totals 13 residues. The germline V and J ends were trimmed by 0 bases and 3 bases, with 5 bases remaining between them. The DNA of the CDR3 is TGTGCCAGCAGCGTAGAACAGACAGATACGCAGTATTTT. It is translated as CASSVEQTDTQYF.

The rearrangement joins TRBV7-9 to TRBJ1-2, with 10 bases matching TRBD1. The germline CDR1 and CDR2 sequences are SEHNR and FQNEAQ (reference sequence). Trimming cost V 6 bases and J 3 bases; bases outside gene matches: 10. The CDR3 has 16 residues. The CDR3 sequence is CASSYSGTGEYYGYTF. The CDR3 DNA sequence: TGTGCCAGCAGTTACAGCGGGACAGGGGAGTACTATGGCTACACCTTC.

The V and J genes are TRBV30 and TRBJ2-3; D unresolved. The germline CDR1 and CDR2 sequences are GTSNPN and SVGIG (reference sequence). V dropped 0 bases and J dropped 2 bases, with 9 bases sitting between them. CDR3 size: 14 residues. CDR3 loop: CAWSVPGPTDTQYF. The CDR3 nucleotides read TGTGCCTGGAGTGTACCTGGGCCCACAGATACGCAGTATTTT.

The chain has TRBV2 and TRBJ2-5, with TRBD2 identical over 13 bases. Per the germline V gene, CDR1 is SNHLY and CDR2 is FYNNEI. The CDR3 extends over 15 amino acids. With 6 bases clipped from V and 5 bases from J, the junction kept 6 bases outside the gene matches. CDR3 nucleotides: TGTGCCAGCAGACCCGGGACTAGCGGGACTGAGACCCAGTACTTC. It translates to CASRPGTSGTETQYF.

This clone was seen only once. The J gene is TRBJ1-6, the V gene TRBV9; no firm D call. This CDR3 is built from 13 residues. V lost 3 bases and J 9 bases, leaving 10 bases between the germline ends. Germline-derived CDR1 and CDR2 are SGDLS and YYNGEE. CDR3 in DNA: TGTGCCAGCAGCGCCCGGGAGGCTTCACCCCTCCACTTT. It is translated as CASSAREASPLHF.

This clone has a handful of counts. The chain employs TRBV19 and TRBJ1-5; 9 bases are a match to TRBD1. With 2 bases clipped from V and 7 bases from J, the junction kept 9 bases outside the gene matches. The CDR3 is 16 amino acids. Germline-derived CDR1 and CDR2 are LNHDA and SQIVND (reference sequence). CDR3 sequence reads: CASSILDRGAGQPQHF. The CDR3 nucleotides read TGTGCCAGTAGTATACTCGACAGGGGGGCAGGACAGCCCCAGCATTTT.

This rearrangement joins TRBV6-5 to TRBJ1-5; D not resolved. From germline, CDR1 is MNHEY and CDR2 SVGAGI. The CDR3 has 13 amino acids. The V end was cut by 0 bases, the J end by 6 bases, with 6 bases between. This chain's CDR3 is CASSYSGSQPQHF. CDR3 nucleotides: TGTGCCAGCAGTTACTCCGGGAGTCAGCCCCAGCATTTT.

This clone was counted a single time. This chain connects TRBV19 to TRBJ1-2; 7 positions match TRBD1. CDR3 length equals 15 residues. V was clipped by 9 bases and J by 2 bases; unmatched bases: 12. The germline V gene encodes CDR1 LNHDA and CDR2 SQIVND (reference sequence). CDR3 amino acids: CASTGVTGANYGYTF. The CDR3 coding sequence is TGTGCCAGCACTGGCGTCACAGGGGCAAACTATGGCTACACCTTC.

This clone is a singleton in its sample. The chain employs TRBV6-4 and TRBJ1-1; 8 bases are shared with TRBD1. The CDR3 covers 12 residues. V lost 5 bases and J lost 11; bases outside the gene matches: 7. CDR1 is MRHNA and CDR2 is SNTAGT in the germline V gene. The CDR3 DNA reads as TGTGCCAGCAGTCCCGGGACAGGTGTGGCTTTCTTT. Translation gives CASSPGTGVAFF.

V is TRBV7-2 and J is TRBJ2-1; 8 bases agree with TRBD2. The length of the CDR3 is 15 residues. CDR1 SGHTA and CDR2 FQGNSA come from the germline V gene. V shed 4 bases and J 7 bases; nucleotides not matched to a gene: 9. Here the CDR3 DNA reads TGTGCCAGCAGCTCGGAGGTAGCGGGGAAGAATGAGCAGTTCTTC. Translating it yields CASSSEVAGKNEQFF.

This clone was counted only a few times. The chain couples TRBV6-1 to TRBJ1-1; D gene uncertain. CDR1 is MNHNS, CDR2 SASEGT, per germline. The V and J ends lost 5 bases and 7 bases respectively, with 14 bases between them. This CDR3 is 13 amino acids long. CDR3 coding DNA: TGTGCCAGCAGTTGGGCCCCCCGCGTTGAAGCTTTCTTT. It yields the protein CASSWAPRVEAFF.

In this sample, this clone turned up a few times. This chain joins TRBV15 and TRBJ1-1, with a possible D match to TRBD1 (5 bases). This CDR3 comprises 15 residues. V lost 0 bases and J 1 base, leaving 9 bases between the germline ends. The germline CDR1 and CDR2 sequences are LNHNV and YYDKDF (reference sequence). The CDR3, as DNA: TGTGCCACCAGCAGAGATTGGGGCCCGAACACTGAAGCTTTCTTT. As protein: CATSRDWGPNTEAFF.

The J gene is TRBJ1-5, the V gene TRBV7-8, with TRBD1 matching 7 bases. V shed 8 bases and J 4 bases; nucleotides not matched to a gene: 5. The CDR3 sequence is 13 residues long. CDR1 SGHVS and CDR2 FQNEAQ come from the germline V gene. This CDR3 is CASRDRVNQPQHF. DNA of the CDR3: TGTGCCAGCCGTGACAGGGTTAATCAGCCCCAGCATTTT.

The V gene is TRBV5-1, the J gene TRBJ1-2; TRBD1 matches 10 bases. The germline V gene has CDR1 SGHRS and CDR2 YFSETQ. J lost 12 bases, V lost 7 bases, and 9 bases had no gene match. CDR3 length: 12 residues. CDR3 residues: CASHEDRGEDTF. In DNA form, the CDR3 reads TGCGCCAGCCACGAGGACAGGGGGGAGGACACCTTC.